This T cell receptor beta chain stems from a study of blood T cells in healthy people across ages. Findings and limits, study-wide: Age brought a roughly linear fall in TCR beta diversity measured per million T cells. Naive T cell percentage by flow cytometry tracked strongly with beta diversity.

At least 7 million PBMCs were isolated per sample. Total RNA amounts of at least 6 micrograms were extracted per sample. This clonotype turned up a few times. Its antigen is still unknown. The use of a sample-barcoded 5' primer and a J-beta primer mix characterized a second PCR of roughly 6 to 11 cycles. MiXCR was run by TCRdb on the 5' RACE reads, yielding one entry per CDR3 protein. Counted here are about 650,000 distinct CDR3 sequences, around 50% occurring once; the ten biggest clones make up about 13%. This CDR3 spans 14 amino acids. Per the germline V gene, CDR1 is SQVTM and CDR2 is ANQGSEA. Material: blood. The V gene is TRBV29-1, the J gene TRBJ1-1, with unresolved D. The clonotype comes from a woman of 80 years or more in good health. Here the CDR3 DNA reads TGCAGACACAAAAGGAGGCAGACGAACACTGAAGCTTTCTTT. Amino acids: CRHKRRQTNTEAFF.